These 23 T cell receptor beta chains came from one sample sequenced in a study of liver allograft versus peripheral blood T cells (dated by TCRdb to about 2020). Background on the whole study: The study compared T cell receptor repertoires found within transplanted livers against repertoires in the peripheral blood of liver transplant recipients.

The sequencing machine was an Illumina MiSeq. TCRdb ran its own pipeline on the public reads, namely fastp trimming at Q25 and MiXCR clone calling, and kept in-frame beta chains. Rows with one shared CDR3 protein collapse into an entry with the most common genes and DNA. The sample contains fewer than 7,000 distinct CDR3 sequences, over 15% of them found a single time. 8% to 13% of the sample is in the top ten clones. Every receptor here comes from a human patient who had a liver transplant. Following a transplant, some T cells may be graft donor cells, not patient cells.

Within the sample, this clonotype is medium-sized (0.01 to 0.1%). The V gene is TRBV6-6, the J gene TRBJ2-1; TRBD1 or TRBD2 may be the D gene (5 bases each). Germline CDR1 is MNHNY and CDR2 is SVGAGI (reference sequence). This CDR3 is 14 amino acids long. Trimming shortened V by 4 bases and J by 3 bases, and 10 bases separated the two germline ends. CDR3 DNA sequence: TGTGCCAGCAGTTTGGGACCGCGCTACAATGAGCAGTTCTTC. Its translation is CASSLGPRYNEQFF.

This clonotype was counted a few times. As DNA, the CDR3 is TGTGCTAGTGGTTTCAGCTCCGGGGCCACAGATACGCAGTATTTT. This codes for CASGFSSGATDTQYF. The chain combines TRBV12-5 with TRBJ2-3; D is tentatively TRBD1 or TRBD2 (5 bases each). Germline V gene sequence: CDR1 LGHNT, CDR2 FRNRAP. The CDR3 runs to 15 residues. The V end lost 3 bases, the J end lost 2 bases, and 12 bases lay between the germline ends.

This clonotype is labeled medium-sized. The V gene is TRBV6-1, the J gene TRBJ1-4, with D possibly TRBD1 on 6 matching bases. CDR3 length: 16 amino acids. Germline CDR1 and CDR2: MNHNS and SASEGT. V gave up 9 bases and J gave up 0 bases, with 17 bases separating them. The CDR3 is CASSDRPPSTNEKLFF. The CDR3 DNA follows: TGTGCCAGTTCTGACAGGCCGCCTTCAACTAATGAAAAACTGTTTTTT.

This clonotype is classed as large. J is TRBJ2-7 and V is TRBV29-1; D possibly corresponds to TRBD2 (5 bases). This CDR3 region has 15 residues. The V and J ends lost 4 bases and 5 bases respectively, with 21 bases between them. Per germline, CDR1 SQVTM and CDR2 ANQGSEA. Here the CDR3 reads CSVAVGSPGGDEQYF. CDR3 bases: TGCAGCGTTGCGGTGGGAAGCCCAGGAGGTGACGAGCAGTACTTC.

The rearrangement joins TRBV12-3 or TRBV12-4 to TRBJ1-1, with TRBD1 as a possible D gene (6 bases). The CDR3 covers 13 residues. V gave up 5 bases and J gave up 0 bases, with 7 bases separating them. CDR3 region: CASSRQVNTEAFF. The CDR3, as DNA: TGTGCCAGCAGTCGACAGGTGAACACTGAAGCTTTCTTT.

This clonotype was counted ten times or more. The gene calls are TRBV28 and TRBJ2-1; 13 positions agree with TRBD2. V trimming: 6 bases; J trimming: 0 bases; junction bases outside the gene matches: 20. CDR1 MDHEN and CDR2 SYDVKM come from the germline V gene. The CDR3 is 22 residues long. For the CDR3, the DNA is TGTGCCAGCAGCGTGGGACAGGGGAAGCGACTAGCGGGAGGTCGCTCCTACAATGAGCAGTTCTTC. The encoded protein is CASSVGQGKRLAGGRSYNEQFF.

By sample share, this clonotype is medium-sized. CDR3 region: CASSSGQGHEQYF. The CDR3 nucleotides are TGTGCCAGCAGTTCGGGACAGGGCCACGAGCAGTACTTC. The J gene is TRBJ2-7, the V gene TRBV28, with 9 bases identical to TRBD1. There are 13 residues in the CDR3. J lost 5 bases, V lost 4 bases, and 3 bases had no gene match. CDR1 MDHEN and CDR2 SYDVKM come from the germline V gene.

J is TRBJ2-4 and V is TRBV7-9; D remains unclear. CDR1 and CDR2 (germline): SEHNR, FQNEAQ (reference sequence). This CDR3 spans 13 amino acids. Trimming cost V 5 bases and J 9 bases, with 14 bases left between them. DNA for the CDR3: TGTGCCAGCAGCCCTCAACAGTCTCCCATTCAGTACTTC. Translating gives CASSPQQSPIQYF.

In its sample, this clonotype ranks as medium-sized. The CDR3 reads CASSFLRDGKNEKLFF. The CDR3 coding sequence is TGTGCCAGCAGTTTTCTCCGGGACGGAAAAAATGAAAAACTGTTTTTT. The chain couples TRBV28 to TRBJ1-4, with a tentative D call TRBD1 (5 bases). V was pared by 3 bases and J by 5 bases, with 16 bases between. Germline assignment: CDR1 MDHEN and CDR2 SYDVKM. The CDR3 has 16 residues.

This clonotype is categorized as medium-sized. The gene calls are TRBV28 and TRBJ1-2; no clear D. CDR1 and CDR2 (germline): MDHEN, SYDVKM. The length of the CDR3 is 13 residues. V shed 4 bases and J shed 4 bases, with 10 bases lying between them. This chain's CDR3 is CASSSGRFYGYTF. For the CDR3, the DNA is TGTGCCAGCAGTTCAGGCCGTTTCTATGGCTACACCTTC.

This clonotype was seen only a few times. V and J are TRBV9 and TRBJ2-7; 7 bases are shared with TRBD2. The germline gives CDR1 SGDLS, CDR2 YYNGEE. The CDR3 consists of 14 residues. The V segment lost 3 bases and the J segment 2 bases; nucleotides outside the gene matches: 5. CDR3 DNA sequence: TGTGCCAGCAGCGCGGGACTACTGCCCTACGAGCAGTACTTC. Amino acids: CASSAGLLPYEQYF. Full variable domain (missing parts from reference TRBV9 and TRBJ2-7): DSGVTQTPKHLITATGQRVTLRCSPRSGDLSVYWYQQSLDQGLQFLIQYYNGEERAKGNILERFSAQQFPDLHSELNLSSLELGDSALYFCASSAGLLPYEQYFGPGTRLTVT.

By share, this clonotype ranks as medium-sized. The CDR3 region is CASSYVPYEQYF. CDR3 DNA sequence: TGTGCCAGCAGTTATGTCCCCTACGAGCAGTACTTC. V and J are TRBV6-2 or TRBV6-3 and TRBJ2-7; no reliable D call. CDR1 is MNHEY, CDR2 SVGEGT, per germline. CDR3 size: 12 residues. V was pared by 3 bases and J by 2 bases, with 5 bases between.

The gene calls are TRBV20-1 and TRBJ1-5, with 7 nucleotides matching TRBD1. Germline CDR1 is DFQATT and CDR2 is SNEGSKA (reference sequence). The CDR3 has 13 amino acids. J lost 5 bases, V lost 4 bases, and 5 bases had no gene match. The CDR3 sequence: CSAKQGLHQPQHF. CDR3 coding DNA: TGCAGTGCTAAACAGGGGCTCCATCAGCCCCAGCATTTT.

The CDR3 DNA follows: TGCGCCAGCAGCTTAGAGCTCACAGATACGCAGTATTTT. Translating it yields CASSLELTDTQYF. The chain combines TRBV5-1 with TRBJ2-3; no clear D gene. Per the germline V gene, CDR1 is SGHRS and CDR2 is YFSETQ. The CDR3 runs 13 residues. The V gene lost 2 bases and the J gene lost 2 bases, with 6 bases spanning the gap.

This clonotype occurred a few times. The rearrangement uses TRBV6-2 or TRBV6-3 and TRBJ2-5, with D possibly TRBD2 on 6 matching bases. This CDR3 has 15 amino acids. In germline, CDR1 is MNHEY, CDR2 SVGEGT. The ends were cut back, 4 bases at V and 2 bases at J, with 14 bases in the middle. The CDR3 loop is CASSFSREGQETQYF. The CDR3 bases are TGTGCCAGCAGTTTTTCGCGGGAAGGGCAAGAGACCCAGTACTTC.

Worth noting for this clonotype: Since a far larger clone is one base different, this is likely a read error. This chain joins TRBV12-3 or TRBV12-4 and TRBJ1-2; no clear D. This CDR3 contains 13 residues. V lost 4 bases to trimming and J lost 6 bases, with 12 bases between them. CDR3 sequence: CASSSLLTDGYTF. Written as DNA, the CDR3 is TGTGCCAGCAGTTCCCTGTTGACGGATGGCTACACCTTC.

This clonotype is judged medium-sized (0.01 to 0.1%). This chain uses TRBV7-9 with TRBJ1-6; possibly TRBD1 for D (5 bases). The CDR3 covers 13 residues. CDR1 is SEHNR and CDR2 is FQNEAQ in the germline V gene (reference sequence). Trimming left V 4 bases short and J 9 bases short, with 10 bases between. CDR3 DNA sequence: TGTGCCAGCAGCTCGACAGCCTTTTCACCCCTCCACTTT. Translation gives CASSSTAFSPLHF.

The CDR3 DNA reads TGCAGTGCTAGTGGGGGGCGAGGGGCCAAAAACATTCAGTACTTC. Protein product: CSASGGRGAKNIQYF. The gene calls are TRBV20-1 and TRBJ2-4; D is perhaps TRBD1 or TRBD2 (6 bases each). The CDR3 runs to 15 residues. Trimming removed 3 bases from V and 1 base from J, with 13 bases in between. Per the germline V gene, CDR1 is DFQATT and CDR2 is SNEGSKA (reference sequence).

This clonotype is medium-sized by share. The chain carries TRBV28 and TRBJ1-4; TRBD1 agrees at 7 bases. Trimming cost V 5 bases and J 4 bases; bases outside gene matches: 10. The CDR3 totals 16 residues. Germline CDR1 MDHEN, CDR2 SYDVKM. The DNA for the CDR3 is TGTGCCAGCAGTACCACTACAGGGGCCTATAATGAAAAACTGTTTTTT. Translation: CASSTTTGAYNEKLFF.

This clonotype was detected many times. The chain links TRBV25-1 to TRBJ2-1; the match to TRBD2 covers 15 bases. CDR1 and CDR2 from the germline V gene are MGHDK and SYGVNS. Trimming cost V 8 bases and J 8 bases; bases outside gene matches: 4. CDR3 size: 14 residues. The DNA for the CDR3 is TGTGCCAGCCGGACTAGCGGGAGGGTCGATGAGCAGTTCTTC. Translating it yields CASRTSGRVDEQFF.

There are many counts of this clonotype. The chain combines TRBV14 with TRBJ2-1; maybe TRBD1 (6 bases). Between the trimmed V and J ends, which lost 0 bases and 4 bases, there was a span of 16 bases. This CDR3 has 17 residues. Germline V CDR1 and CDR2: SGHDN, FVKESK. The CDR3 is CASSQDLWRGGYNEQFF. The DNA for the CDR3 is TGTGCCAGCAGCCAAGATCTGTGGCGAGGGGGTTACAATGAGCAGTTCTTC.

In this sample, this clonotype is medium-sized. The chain combines TRBV6-2 or TRBV6-3 with TRBJ1-2; D ambiguous. The CDR3 is 12 amino acids. The germline CDR1 and CDR2 sequences are MNHEY and SVGEGT. Trimming stripped 0 bases from V and 5 bases from J, with 4 bases between. CDR3 amino acids: CASSYSAYGYTF. DNA of the CDR3: TGTGCCAGCAGTTACTCGGCGTATGGCTACACCTTC.

The chain has TRBV7-9 and TRBJ2-7; 7 bases align to TRBD1. The CDR3 covers 15 residues. V lost 3 bases to trimming and J lost 4 bases; unmatched junction nucleotides: 9. In germline, CDR1 is SEHNR, CDR2 FQNEAQ (reference sequence). The CDR3 coding sequence is TGTGCCAGCAGCTTGGTCCGCAGGGGGAGATACGAGCAGTACTTC. It specifies CASSLVRRGRYEQYF.